These 21 T cell receptor beta chains were sequenced from one sample in a study of cytomegalovirus exposure and HLA in healthy donors. The repertoire was sequenced with immunoSEQ multiplex PCR; TCRdb's copy has only in-frame clones and lacks some. This sample has 200,000 to 300,000 clones, with roughly 91% found just once. The sample taken for sequencing was PBMCs. These TCRs come from a woman aged 30 to 39 in good health and CMV-seronegative.

The chain combines TRBV12-5 with TRBJ2-1, with D possibly TRBD2 on 6 matching bases. CDR1 and CDR2 from the germline V gene are LGHNT and FRNRAP. The CDR3 covers 14 residues. Trimming left V 6 bases short and J 8 bases short, with 17 bases between. CDR3 in amino acids: CASGSLGGGYEQFF. CDR3 nucleotides: TGTGCTAGTGGCTCGCTGGGGGGAGGCTATGAGCAGTTCTTC. The complete variable domain, with remaining parts taken from reference TRBV12-5 and TRBJ2-1, reads DARVTQTPRHKVTEMGQEVTMRCQPILGHNTVFWYRQTMMQGLELLAYFRNRAPLDDSGMPKDRFSAEMPDATLATLKIQPSEPRDSAVYFCASGSLGGGYEQFFGPGTRLTVL.

The rearrangement uses TRBV7-9 and TRBJ2-7, with TRBD2 matching over 7 bases. Per germline, CDR1 SEHNR and CDR2 FQNEAQ (reference sequence). The CDR3 runs 16 residues. J gave up 2 bases and V 2 bases, and 9 bases lay outside the gene matches. In nucleotides, the CDR3 is TGTGCCAGCAGCTTAAAACGCACAGGACTAGCCTACGAGCAGTACTTC. Protein product: CASSLKRTGLAYEQYF. The full variable domain, rest sourced from reference TRBV7-9 and TRBJ2-7, is DTGVSQNPRHKITKRGQNVTFRCDPISEHNRLYWYRQTLGQGPEFLTYFQNEAQLEKSRLLSDRFSAERPKGSFSTLEIQRTEQGDSAMYLCASSLKRTGLAYEQYFGPGTRLTVT.

The chain links TRBV19 to TRBJ2-1; TRBD2 matches 10 bases. Germline assignment: CDR1 LNHDA and CDR2 SQIVND (reference sequence). V shed 8 bases and J 6 bases; nucleotides not matched to a gene: 7. This CDR3 is 14 amino acids long. The DNA for the CDR3 is TGTGCCAGTTCCAGGACTAGCGGAGCCAATGAGCAGTTCTTC. Translation gives CASSRTSGANEQFF.

V and J are TRBV27 and TRBJ2-1, with D tentatively TRBD2 (5 bases). The germline V and J ends were trimmed by 5 bases and 1 base, with 9 bases remaining between them. CDR1 is MNHEY, CDR2 SMNVEV, per germline (reference sequence). The CDR3 sequence is 14 residues long. CDR3 DNA: TGTGCCAGCAGTCATGGAGGTTCCTACAATGAGCAGTTCTTC. Protein: CASSHGGSYNEQFF.

The chain has TRBV10-3 and TRBJ2-3, with TRBD2 identical over 13 bases. Per the germline V gene, CDR1 is ENHRY and CDR2 is SYGVKD. This CDR3 comprises 15 residues. Losses at the gene ends were 4 bases for V and 4 bases for J; bases not matched to a gene: 2. CDR3 region: CAISAGLAGADTQYF. CDR3 coding DNA: TGTGCCATCAGTGCAGGACTAGCGGGAGCAGATACGCAGTATTTT.

The chain joins TRBV15 to TRBJ2-2, with a weak D call TRBD2 (6 bases). This CDR3 is 16 amino acids long. The V end lost 0 bases, the J end lost 5 bases, and 13 bases lay between the germline ends. Germline V gene data show CDR1 as LNHNV and CDR2 as YYDKDF (reference sequence). CDR3 in amino acids: CATSRDEAGRTGELFF. For the CDR3, the DNA is TGTGCCACCAGCAGAGATGAGGCAGGGAGGACCGGGGAGCTGTTTTTT.

The rearrangement links TRBV11-2 to TRBJ2-3; a weak D match, TRBD2 (5 bases). The CDR3 contains 17 residues. V was trimmed by 1 base and J by 0 bases, leaving 14 bases between them. The V gene's germline CDR1 is SGHAT and CDR2 FQNNGV. The CDR3 coding sequence is TGTGCCAGCAGCTTAGGAGTTATCACGGGGAGCACAGATACGCAGTATTTT. Translating it yields CASSLGVITGSTDTQYF.

This chain connects TRBV5-6 to TRBJ2-1; 9 nucleotides line up with TRBD2. The CDR3 covers 17 residues. With 1 base clipped from V and 3 bases from J, the junction kept 8 bases outside the gene matches. Per germline, CDR1 SGHDT and CDR2 YYEEEE. In nucleotides, the CDR3 is TGTGCCAGCAGCTTGTGGGGGACTAGCAGTTACTACAATGAGCAGTTCTTC. Protein product: CASSLWGTSSYYNEQFF.

This clone came up once. V gene TRBV7-2 combines with J gene TRBJ1-4; a possible D gene is TRBD1 (5 bases). V was shortened by 4 bases and J by 6 bases, with 12 bases between the two germline ends. The CDR3 has 14 residues. Germline loops: CDR1 SGHTA, CDR2 FQGNSA. In DNA, the CDR3 is TGTGCCAGCAGCTCGGGGACGAATCATGAAAAACTGTTTTTT. Translation: CASSSGTNHEKLFF.

The CDR3 loop is CASSSSSGRAWDTQYF. The CDR3 DNA reads TGTGCCAGCAGTTCATCTAGCGGGAGGGCCTGGGATACGCAGTATTTT. The chain links TRBV28 to TRBJ2-3; TRBD2 matches at 12 bases. There are 16 residues in the CDR3. With V trimmed by 4 bases and J by 6 bases, 8 bases remained unmatched. Germline CDR1 is MDHEN and CDR2 is SYDVKM.

The chain carries TRBV4-1 and TRBJ1-2; 8 nucleotides align to TRBD1. Germline values: CDR1 MGHRA, CDR2 YSYEKL. The trim removed 0 bases at V and 3 bases at J, leaving 9 bases unmatched. The length of the CDR3 is 17 residues. DNA for the CDR3: TGCGCCAGCAGCCAAGATCCGGGACAGGTCTCGTACTATGGCTACACCTTC. Protein sequence: CASSQDPGQVSYYGYTF.

The rearrangement links TRBV9 to TRBJ2-7; TRBD2 might be the D (5 bases). The germline gives CDR1 SGDLS, CDR2 YYNGEE. CDR3 length: 15 residues. V lost 4 bases to trimming and J lost 4 bases, with 18 bases between them. DNA for the CDR3: TGTGCCAGCAGCCAAAGCAGCGGTAAGGGTTACGAGCAGTACTTC. Its translation is CASSQSSGKGYEQYF.

The chain uses TRBV7-2 and TRBJ1-2, with 9 bases identical to TRBD1. The junction had 2 bases not matched to a gene; V was cut back by 4 bases and J by 5 bases. The CDR3 extends over 13 amino acids. CDR1 and CDR2 from the germline V gene are SGHTA and FQGNSA. The CDR3 protein is CASSSDRGYGYTF. In DNA, the CDR3 is TGTGCCAGCAGCTCCGACAGGGGGTATGGCTACACCTTC.

The chain uses TRBV2 and TRBJ2-5, with D uncertain. Trimming stripped 4 bases from V and 2 bases from J, with 5 bases between. The CDR3 consists of 12 residues. The germline V gene encodes CDR1 SNHLY and CDR2 FYNNEI. The CDR3 protein is CASSAEQETQYF. In DNA, the CDR3 is TGTGCCAGCAGTGCAGAACAAGAGACCCAGTACTTC.

This clone came up once. The chain employs TRBV9 and TRBJ2-1; unclear D gene. The germline CDR1 and CDR2 sequences are SGDLS and YYNGEE. The CDR3 spans 13 residues. The V gene lost 4 bases and the J gene lost 8 bases, with 13 bases spanning the gap. The CDR3 region is CASSRNERDEQFF. The CDR3 nucleotides read TGTGCCAGCAGCCGTAACGAAAGAGATGAGCAGTTCTTC.

This clone has only one observation. The chain links TRBV7-3 to TRBJ1-1; D is possibly TRBD1 (5 bases). Trimming removed 5 bases at V and 2 bases at J, with 12 bases between. The V gene's germline CDR1 is SGHTA and CDR2 FQGTGA. This CDR3 has 14 residues. CDR3 DNA sequence: TGTGCCAGCAGCCCTCTCGGGGCAAACACTGAAGCTTTCTTT. Translated, it gives CASSPLGANTEAFF.

The chain uses TRBV28 and TRBJ1-5; D is ambiguous. V was pared by 2 bases and J by 7 bases, with 9 bases between. This CDR3 comprises 13 residues. Germline-derived CDR1 and CDR2 are MDHEN and SYDVKM. The CDR3 region is CASSLRDRQPQHF. The DNA of the CDR3 is TGTGCCAGCAGTTTAAGGGATCGGCAGCCCCAGCATTTT.

The V call is TRBV6-1, the J call TRBJ1-5; D remains ambiguous. Germline values: CDR1 MNHNS, CDR2 SASEGT. Trimming removed 3 bases at V and 15 bases at J, with 15 bases between. The CDR3 runs 12 residues. CDR3 in amino acids: CASSDSGSLRHF. CDR3 DNA: TGTGCCAGCAGTGATTCGGGCAGCCTCAGGCATTTT.

This chain links TRBV6-1 with TRBJ2-3, with 9 nucleotides matching TRBD1. This CDR3 is 15 amino acids long. From germline, CDR1 is MNHNS and CDR2 SASEGT. Trimming took 6 bases from V and 3 from J; bases not matched to a gene: 7. The CDR3 loop reads CASRADRGTTDTQYF. CDR3 bases: TGTGCCAGCAGAGCGGACAGGGGAACGACAGATACGCAGTATTTT.

This chain uses TRBV15 with TRBJ2-7, with TRBD1 identical over 7 bases. The germline V gene has CDR1 LNHNV and CDR2 YYDKDF (reference sequence). CDR3 length: 15 residues. J was trimmed by 2 bases and V by 1 base; bases with no gene match: 5. This CDR3 is CATSRADRPTYEQYF. In nucleotides, the CDR3 is TGTGCCACCAGCAGAGCGGACAGGCCGACCTACGAGCAGTACTTC.

The rearrangement joins TRBV15 to TRBJ1-1; D is ambiguous. CDR3 length: 16 residues. Trimming pared 0 bases from V and 3 bases from J, leaving 14 bases between. The germline V gene encodes CDR1 LNHNV and CDR2 YYDKDF (reference sequence). The chain's CDR3 is CATSRDIGNGDTEAFF. CDR3 sequence (DNA): TGTGCCACCAGCAGAGATATCGGCAACGGGGACACTGAAGCTTTCTTT.